This TCR beta chain is drawn from a study of shared clonotypes between healthy human individuals. Study-level findings and limits: The genetic and exposure-history diversity represented was limited by few donors.

The germline gives CDR1 SGHAT, CDR2 FQNNGV. The CDR3 runs to 15 residues. Deletions cut 4 bases from V and 0 bases from J, with 13 bases between. Assay used: immunoSEQ multiplex PCR; TCRdb lists only in-frame clones, some missing. The sample yields some 1.4 million clones, roughly 97% seen once. Turning to this clone: The antigen remains undetermined.

The receptor comes from a man aged 25-40 years in good health. This chain uses TRBV11-2 with TRBJ2-7; D ambiguous. The source material was naive CD4+ T cells sorted from blood. This sample's subset: CD45RA+ positively selected. CDR3 region: CASSSAWVSSYEQYF. The CDR3 DNA reads TGTGCCAGCAGCTCCGCGTGGGTTAGCTCCTACGAGCAGTACTTC.